A selection of T cell receptor beta chains follows, all from one sample in a study of human T cells and chemical hapten exposure. In TCRdb, the RACE reads were re-called with MiXCR into one record per CDR3 protein. This table holds roughly 130,000 distinct CDR3 sequences, 9% to 10% found once. The sequencing input was whole blood. Source of these receptors: a male donor in good health. Some clones in this sample may be carry-over from other donors' samples. Both conserved end residues are part of each CDR3. The D gene is left open where the match is weak. Size tells how often a clone was seen (once, few, many) or the class of an expanded clone, and some rows leave it out.

D gene | CDR3 length | J gene | clone size | V gene | CDR3 DNA | CDR3 protein
TRBD2 | 17 | TRBJ2-7 | - | TRBV30 | TGTGCCTGGAGTGCCGGGACTAGCGGGAGTTGGGCCTACGAGCAGTACTTC | CAWSAGTSGSWAYEQYF
- | 14 | TRBJ2-1 | many | TRBV5-1 | TGCGCCAGCAGGATGAATTCACCCTACAATGAGCAGTTCTTC | CASRMNSPYNEQFF
TRBD2 | 18 | TRBJ2-1 | few | TRBV7-6 | TGTGCCAGCAGCTTGCTTGCGGTGACTAGCAACTCCTACAATGAGCAGTTCTTC | CASSLLAVTSNSYNEQFF
- | 11 | TRBJ2-7 | - | TRBV6-5 | TGTGCCAGCAGGGACTTCTACGAGCAGTACTTC | CASRDFYEQYF
TRBD2 | 13 | TRBJ2-7 | few | TRBV12-3/TRBV12-4 | TGTGCCAGCAGTTCCGGGACTAGCAGCGAGCAGTACTTC | CASSSGTSSEQYF
TRBD1 | 14 | TRBJ1-1 | - | TRBV2 | TGTGCCAGCAGGGAGACAGGGAGGGACACTGAAGCTTTCTTT | CASRETGRDTEAFF
- | 15 | TRBJ2-3 | - | TRBV29-1 | TGCAGCGTCTTGGGGGGCAGGGCCCGCACAGATACGCAGTATTTT | CSVLGGRARTDTQYF
TRBD2 | 13 | TRBJ2-7 | many | TRBV29-1 | TGCAGCGTTGAGGGAGGGGTGCCCTACGAGCAGTACTTC | CSVEGGVPYEQYF
- | 15 | TRBJ2-7 | many | TRBV9 | TGTGCCAGCAGCGTCACCCCACAGGCCCGGGGAGAGCAGTACTTC | CASSVTPQARGEQYF
TRBD1 | 15 | TRBJ2-7 | few | TRBV7-9 | TGTGCCAGCAGCTTAGGTGGGACAGGGACCTACGAGCAGTACTTC | CASSLGGTGTYEQYF
- | 11 | TRBJ1-2 | - | TRBV19 | TGTGCCAGTAAAGCGGGGTATGGCTACACCTTC | CASKAGYGYTF
TRBD1 | 17 | TRBJ1-1 | - | TRBV6-5 | TGTGCCAGCAGTGGGGACAGGGGGGTCCCCGTGAACACTGAAGCTTTCTTT | CASSGDRGVPVNTEAFF
TRBD2 | 16 | TRBJ2-3 | few | TRBV7-2 | TGTGCCAGCAGCCGAACTAGGACTAGCAGCACAGATACGCAGTATTTT | CASSRTRTSSTDTQYF
- | 15 | TRBJ1-1 | - | TRBV7-9 | TGTGCCAGCAGGCCCCGCGGCGGGGGGAACACTGAAGCTTTCTTT | CASRPRGGGNTEAFF
- | 16 | TRBJ2-1 | - | TRBV7-6 | TGTGCCAGCAGCTTAGGGGGACTCCCATCCTACAATGAGCAGTTCTTC | CASSLGGLPSYNEQFF
- | 15 | TRBJ2-5 | few | TRBV19 | TGTGCCAGTAGTATAGATCCGGGCGAAGAAGAGACCCAGTACTTC | CASSIDPGEEETQYF
TRBD2 | 17 | TRBJ2-3 | few | TRBV7-6 | TGTGCCAGCAGCTTAGCGCAGACTAGCGGGGGCACAGATACGCAGTATTTT | CASSLAQTSGGTDTQYF
TRBD1 | 14 | TRBJ2-1 | many | TRBV29-1 | TGCAGCGTTGAAACCGGGACAGCTTACAATGAGCAGTTCTTC | CSVETGTAYNEQFF
TRBD1 | 19 | TRBJ2-2 | - | TRBV3-1 | TGTGCCAGCAGCCGCATAGCACCGGGACAGGGGGCGTGGACCGGGGAGCTGTTTTTT | CASSRIAPGQGAWTGELFF
- | 15 | TRBJ2-1 | few | TRBV9 | TGTGCCAGCAGCGCCCACCCAGGATTCGAGAATGAGCAGTTCTTC | CASSAHPGFENEQFF
- | 13 | TRBJ2-1 | - | TRBV7-9 | TGTGCCAGCAGCTTCCCCGACAGGACAGAGCAGTTCTTC | CASSFPDRTEQFF
- | 13 | TRBJ2-7 | few | TRBV6-2/TRBV6-3 | TGTGCCAGCAGTTACGGGCCTTCCTACGAGCAGTACTTC | CASSYGPSYEQYF
- | 13 | TRBJ1-2 | - | TRBV4-3 | TGCGCCAGCAGCCAAGCCCAGAACTATGGCTACACCTTC | CASSQAQNYGYTF
- | 14 | TRBJ2-2 | many | TRBV7-2 | TGTGCCAGCAGCCCTAGTTGGAACACCGGGGAGCTGTTTTTT | CASSPSWNTGELFF
- | 14 | TRBJ2-5 | few | TRBV2 | TGTGCCAGCATTAAGGAGAGGCAACAAGAGACCCAGTACTTC | CASIKERQQETQYF
- | 13 | TRBJ2-5 | many | TRBV12-3/TRBV12-4 | TGTGCCAGCAGGGTGCAGGCGCAAGAGACCCAGTACTTC | CASRVQAQETQYF
TRBD1 | 16 | TRBJ2-7 | - | TRBV12-5 | TGTGCTAGTGGTTTTAACCCCGGACAGGGGGTTGGCGAGCAGTACTTC | CASGFNPGQGVGEQYF